This TCR beta chain was retrieved from a study of metastatic and nonmetastatic thyroid tumors. Before thyroid surgery, none of the patients had received any treatment. At least ten counts were recorded for this clone. Its antigen remains unidentified. With MiXCR, TCRdb called clones anew from the PCR reads. The data hold fewer than 25,000 clones, with roughly 18% observed a single time. The CDR3 length is 16 residues. CDR1 and CDR2 (germline): SNHLY, FYNNEI. V lost 1 base to trimming and J lost 4 bases; unmatched junction nucleotides: 5. Study-wide findings and caveats: Malignant tumors reportedly showed significantly higher TCR beta diversity than benign nodules in both blood and tumor.

Source material: adjacent normal tissue. This clonotype originated in a male donor with papillary thyroid cancer or a benign thyroid nodule (not recorded which). Some clones in this sample may be carry-over from other donors' samples. The rearrangement links TRBV2 to TRBJ1-4; TRBD1 aligns across 8 bases. In DNA, the CDR3 is TGTGCCAGCAGTGAAGGGGACAGGATAATTAATGAAAAACTGTTTTTT. Encoded protein: CASSEGDRIINEKLFF.